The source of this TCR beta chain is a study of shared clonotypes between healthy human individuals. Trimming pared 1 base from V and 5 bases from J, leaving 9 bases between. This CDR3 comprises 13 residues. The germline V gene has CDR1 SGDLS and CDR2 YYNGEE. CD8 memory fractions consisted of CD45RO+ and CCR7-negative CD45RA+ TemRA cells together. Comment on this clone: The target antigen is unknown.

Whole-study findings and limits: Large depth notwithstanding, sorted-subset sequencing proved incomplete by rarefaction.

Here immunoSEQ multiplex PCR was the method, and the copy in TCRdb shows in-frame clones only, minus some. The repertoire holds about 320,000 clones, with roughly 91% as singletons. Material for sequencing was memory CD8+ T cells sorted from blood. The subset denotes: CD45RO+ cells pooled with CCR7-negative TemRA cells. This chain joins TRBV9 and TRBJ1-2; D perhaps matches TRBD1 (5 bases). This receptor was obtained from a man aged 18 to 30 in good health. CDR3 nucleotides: TGTGCCAGCAGCGTACAGGGTGGGTATGGCTACACCTTC. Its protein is CASSVQGGYGYTF. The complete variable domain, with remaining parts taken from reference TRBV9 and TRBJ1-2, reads DSGVTQTPKHLITATGQRVTLRCSPRSGDLSVYWYQQSLDQGLQFLIQYYNGEERAKGNILERFSAQQFPDLHSELNLSSLELGDSALYFCASSVQGGYGYTFGSGTRLTVV.